Presented here are 16 T cell receptor beta chains from one specimen sequenced in a study of blood T cells in healthy people across ages. With a J-beta primer mix and a sample-barcoded 5' primer, a second PCR ran about 7 to 12 cycles. Using its own MiXCR run on the 5' RACE reads, TCRdb lists one record per CDR3 protein. The data hold hundreds of thousands of distinct CDR3 sequences, with 45% to 50% observed a single time. The source material was blood. Receptors originate from a woman aged 60-75 years in good health.

This clonotype occurred a few times. The chain recombines TRBV12-3 or TRBV12-4 with TRBJ1-2; D not certain. V gave up 0 bases and J gave up 4 bases, with 6 bases separating them. The CDR3 totals 13 residues. The CDR3: CASSLATSYGYTF. CDR3 coding DNA: TGTGCCAGCAGTTTAGCCACTAGCTATGGCTACACCTTC.

V gene TRBV28 combines with J gene TRBJ2-1; TRBD1 matches at 8 bases. Germline V gene lookup returns CDR1 MDHEN and CDR2 SYDVKM. Losses at the gene ends were 6 bases for V and 9 bases for J; bases not matched to a gene: 13. The CDR3 runs 15 residues. The CDR3 DNA reads as TGTGCCAGCAGCTTGGGGATCAGGGGGCAGGGTGAGCAGTTCTTC. Its protein product is CASSLGIRGQGEQFF.

This chain links TRBV6-5 with TRBJ2-6, with 7 bases identical to TRBD1. The junction had 7 bases not matched to a gene; V was cut back by 2 bases and J by 0 bases. From germline, CDR1 is MNHEY and CDR2 SVGAGI. The CDR3 covers 18 residues. CDR3 in DNA: TGTGCCAGCAGTTACGGGGCAGGGGGTAGCTCTGGGGCCAACGTCCTGACTTTC. It translates to CASSYGAGGSSGANVLTF.

CDR3 in amino acids: CASSKGAPHEGIQYF. The CDR3 DNA is TGTGCCAGTAGTAAGGGTGCACCCCACGAGGGCATTCAGTACTTC. The J gene is TRBJ2-5, the V gene TRBV19; D is perhaps TRBD2 (5 bases). TRBJ2-4 matches the DNA end more closely, so the J call is doubtful. This CDR3 contains 15 residues. Germline loops: CDR1 LNHDA, CDR2 SQIVND (reference sequence).

On this clonotype: The final CDR3 position lacks the conserved phenylalanine or tryptophan, pointing to a likely read error. The chain couples TRBV5-1 to TRBJ2-3, with 8 bases lining up with TRBD2. V lost 5 bases and J lost 0; bases outside the gene matches: 5. The germline V gene encodes CDR1 SGHRS and CDR2 YFSETQ. CDR3 length: 15 residues. The CDR3 is CASSWTSPSTDTQYL. CDR3 bases: TGCGCCAGCAGTTGGACTAGCCCTAGCACAGATACGCAGTATTTG.

This clonotype was found a few times. The rearrangement links TRBV28 to TRBJ2-3; maybe TRBD1 (6 bases). V shed 6 bases and J shed 2 bases, with 15 bases lying between them. Germline V gene data show CDR1 as MDHEN and CDR2 as SYDVKM. The CDR3 has 15 residues. The CDR3 sequence: CASSKQGTVTDTQYF. DNA for the CDR3: TGTGCCAGCAGCAAACAGGGAACAGTCACAGATACGCAGTATTTT. Full variable domain (outside the CDR3, taken from reference TRBV28 and TRBJ2-3): DVKVTQSSRYLVKRTGEKVFLECVQDMDHENMFWYRQDPGLGLRLIYFSYDVKMKEKGDIPEGYSVSREKKERFSLILESASTNQTSMYLCASSKQGTVTDTQYFGPGTRLTVL.

This clonotype was counted a few times. The gene calls are TRBV29-1 and TRBJ1-4, with D possibly being TRBD1 (6 bases). Between the trimmed V and J ends, which lost 7 bases and 8 bases, there was a span of 20 bases. The CDR3 runs to 14 residues. Germline lookup yields CDR1 SQVTM and CDR2 ANQGSEA. The CDR3 sequence is CSALAGGVGEKLFF. CDR3 nucleotides: TGCAGCGCCCTCGCCGGGGGCGTCGGGGAAAAACTGTTTTTT.

This clonotype was recorded at least ten times. V and J are TRBV12-3 or TRBV12-4 and TRBJ2-1; 14 positions agree with TRBD2. Losses at the gene ends were 5 bases for V and 8 bases for J; bases not matched to a gene: 8. The CDR3 consists of 16 residues. The CDR3 DNA follows: TGTGCCAGCAGTCCACGACTAGCGGGAGGGCCGGATGAGCAGTTCTTC. This codes for CASSPRLAGGPDEQFF.

Regarding this clonotype: One end of the junction varies from germline; a read error may be responsible. CDR3 loop: CASSLGGGQIRYVQYF. For the CDR3, the DNA is TGTGCCAGCAGCTTGGGCGGGGGACAGATACGTTACGTGCAGTACTTC. The chain couples TRBV5-6 to TRBJ2-7; D possibly matches TRBD1 or TRBD2 (7 bases each). This CDR3 contains 16 residues. The germline V gene has CDR1 SGHDT and CDR2 YYEEEE.

The gene calls are TRBV7-3 and TRBJ2-7; 12 positions agree with TRBD1. The length of the CDR3 is 18 residues. The J segment lost 3 bases and the V segment lost 4 bases, leaving 13 bases of the junction unmatched. The germline CDR1 and CDR2 sequences are SGHTA and FQGTGA. DNA for the CDR3: TGTGCCAGCAGCTCCGGGACAGGGGGCCGAAGCGGGAACTACGAGCAGTACTTC. Translated, it gives CASSSGTGGRSGNYEQYF. The complete variable domain, with remaining parts taken from reference TRBV7-3 and TRBJ2-7, reads GAGVSQTPSNKVTEKGKYVELRCDPISGHTALYWYRQSLGQGPEFLIYFQGTGAADDSGLPNDRFFAVRPEGSVSTLKIQRTERGDSAVYLCASSSGTGGRSGNYEQYFGPGTRLTVT.

This chain uses TRBV20-1 with TRBJ1-1, with D possibly being TRBD1 (6 bases). The germline V and J ends were trimmed by 6 bases and 1 base, with 15 bases remaining between them. The CDR3 is 14 residues long. The germline gives CDR1 DFQATT, CDR2 SNEGSKA (reference sequence). The CDR3 spells CSAPTGLTNTEAFF. The CDR3, as DNA: TGCAGTGCCCCGACAGGCCTGACGAACACTGAAGCTTTCTTT.

Concerning this clonotype: It may be a read error: a sequence one base away is much more abundant. The rearrangement links TRBV20-1 to TRBJ2-1; 14 bases fit TRBD2. CDR1 DFQATT and CDR2 SNEGSKA come from the germline V gene (reference sequence). The CDR3 totals 20 residues. V shed 0 bases and J 13 bases; nucleotides not matched to a gene: 23. The CDR3: CSARDRLSGLAGVGQETQFF. In DNA, the CDR3 is TGCAGTGCTAGAGATCGGCTGTCGGGACTAGCGGGAGTGGGACAAGAGACCCAGTTCTTC.

This clonotype was counted a few times. The chain is built from TRBV27 and TRBJ2-7; D assignment may be TRBD1 or TRBD2 (6 bases each). The ends were cut back, 3 bases at V and 6 bases at J, with 12 bases in the middle. The V gene's germline CDR1 is MNHEY and CDR2 SMNVEV (reference sequence). CDR3 size: 13 residues. This chain's CDR3 is CASSFYRDSEQYF. The CDR3 DNA is TGTGCCAGCAGTTTTTACAGGGACTCCGAGCAGTACTTC.

The sample holds many counts of this clonotype. The chain recombines TRBV11-2 with TRBJ2-1; D unclear. The J call is in doubt because the DNA end fits TRBJ2-7 better. There are 15 residues in the CDR3. Looked up from germline, CDR1 is SGHAT and CDR2 is FQNNGV. In DNA form, the CDR3 reads TGTGCCAGCAGCTTAGGGCGAGCCTCCTACAATGAGCAGTACTTC. Encoded protein: CASSLGRASYNEQYF.

In regard to this clonotype: Given the absence of the conserved phenylalanine or tryptophan at the CDR3 end, a read error is likely. The chain joins TRBV5-8 to TRBJ2-4, with D uncertain. TRBJ2-7 matches the DNA end more closely, so the J call is doubtful. CDR1 is SGHTS, CDR2 YDEGEE, per germline. This CDR3 has 12 residues. The CDR3 loop reads CASSLRFYEQYS. CDR3 coding DNA: TGTGCCAGCAGCCTAAGATTCTACGAGCAGTACTCC.

This chain joins TRBV20-1 and TRBJ2-2; 8 nucleotides align to TRBD1. V trimming: 5 bases; J trimming: 2 bases; junction bases outside the gene matches: 7. CDR3 length equals 15 residues. Germline-derived CDR1 and CDR2 are DFQATT and SNEGSKA (reference sequence). The DNA for the CDR3 is TGCAGTGCTGGACAGGGCGACAGAAACACCGGGGAGCTGTTTTTT. Translated, it gives CSAGQGDRNTGELFF.